The 3 T cell receptor beta chains below all came from one sample that was sequenced in a study of early T cells in non-severe SARS-CoV-2 infection. MiXCR, applied by TCRdb to the 5' RACE reads, yields one record per CDR3 protein. The table lists 84,000 or so distinct CDR3 sequences, 14% of them singletons. Sequences were obtained from whole blood. The receptors were sampled from an adult who was a healthcare worker with PCR-confirmed SARS-CoV-2 infection or an uninfected control (not recorded which).

This clonotype was found a few times. This chain uses TRBV6-1 with TRBJ2-1; D call uncertain. V was pared by 2 bases and J by 2 bases, with 13 bases between. The CDR3 contains 16 residues. Germline loops: CDR1 MNHNS, CDR2 SASEGT. For the CDR3, the DNA is TGTGCCAGCAGTGAATCTCCTTTGGGAACCTACAATGAGCAGTTCTTC. This translates into CASSESPLGTYNEQFF.

The CDR3 region has the DNA TGTGCCAGTAGCCTCTTCGGGACAGGGGAACCGACGTACCAAGAGACCCAGTACTTC. As protein: CASSLFGTGEPTYQETQYF. This chain uses TRBV19 with TRBJ2-5, with 10 bases that match TRBD1. V dropped 6 bases and J dropped 0; count of bases not matched to a gene: 16. Germline loops: CDR1 LNHDA, CDR2 SQIVND (reference sequence). The CDR3 runs 19 residues.

Many counts were recorded for this clonotype. This sequence joins TRBV11-2 and TRBJ2-2; D remains ambiguous. CDR3 size: 12 residues. The V gene's germline CDR1 is SGHAT and CDR2 FQNNGV. V lost 6 bases to trimming and J lost 5 bases, with 7 bases between them. The CDR3 region is CASRKGTGELFF. In DNA, the CDR3 is TGTGCCAGCAGAAAGGGAACCGGGGAGCTGTTTTTT.